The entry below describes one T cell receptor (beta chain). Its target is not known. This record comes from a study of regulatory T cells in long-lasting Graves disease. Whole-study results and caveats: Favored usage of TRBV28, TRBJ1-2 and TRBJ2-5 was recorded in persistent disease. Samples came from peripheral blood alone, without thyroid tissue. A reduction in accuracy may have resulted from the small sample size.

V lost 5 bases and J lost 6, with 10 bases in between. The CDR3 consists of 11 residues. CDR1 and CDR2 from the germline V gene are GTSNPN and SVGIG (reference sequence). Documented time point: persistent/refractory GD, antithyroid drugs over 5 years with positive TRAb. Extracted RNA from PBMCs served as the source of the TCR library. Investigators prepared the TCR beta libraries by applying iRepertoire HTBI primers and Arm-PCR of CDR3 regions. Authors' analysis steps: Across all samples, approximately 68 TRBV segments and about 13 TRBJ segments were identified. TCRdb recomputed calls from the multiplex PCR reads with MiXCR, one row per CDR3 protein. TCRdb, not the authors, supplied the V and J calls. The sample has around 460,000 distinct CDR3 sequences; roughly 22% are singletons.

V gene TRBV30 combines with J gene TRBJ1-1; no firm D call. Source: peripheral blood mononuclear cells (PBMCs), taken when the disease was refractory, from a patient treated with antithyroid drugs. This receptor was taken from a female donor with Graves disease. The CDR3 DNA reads TGTGCCTGGGTACATAGCGCTGAAGCTTTCTTT. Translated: CAWVHSAEAFF.